This note documents a single T cell receptor (beta chain) sequence. Antigen specificity is unknown. The germline gives CDR1 SGHDN, CDR2 FVKESK. The CDR3 consists of 15 residues. V was clipped by 4 bases and J by 5 bases; unmatched bases: 6. Primers for the PCR totalled 60 Vbeta and 13 Jbeta. Original methodology: Later, 75 million to 100 million unique TCR beta chains were counted in an analysis, and about 12 million of them were shared. Sequenced by immunoSEQ multiplex PCR; TCRdb stores in-frame clones only, minus some. From that table come the V and J calls and clone size; the DNA was used to work out D and trimming. In the table there are approximately 120,000 clones, about 76% of which are singletons. This specimen comes from a study of cytomegalovirus exposure and HLA in healthy donors. The study's findings and limits: Donors belonging to an Asian-associated ancestry cluster reportedly showed fewer N-insertions in productive TCRs than the 666-donor mean, according to what a later analysis found.

Sequenced: PBMCs. The receptor's source is a woman aged 40 to 49 in good health and CMV-seropositive. This chain links TRBV14 with TRBJ2-1; TRBD1 matches 9 bases. This CDR3 is CASSLPQGADNEQFF. CDR3 DNA sequence: TGTGCCAGCAGCCTCCCACAGGGGGCGGACAATGAGCAGTTCTTC.